The 5 T cell receptor beta chains presented below share a single source sample, sequenced in a study of spatial heterogeneity in lung cancer. The time point: sample taken at primary tumor resection. Tumor, nontumor lung or frozen PBMC supplied whole RNA that was sequenced unsorted. In TCRdb, the 5' RACE reads were re-called with MiXCR into one record per CDR3 protein. The repertoire includes some 13,000 distinct CDR3 sequences, around 4% of them detected once, and 40% to 45% sits in the top ten. Sequencing was performed on PBMCs, taken at surgery. Receptor source: a male donor with early-stage non-small cell lung cancer.

To note about this clonotype: This beta chain slipped into a library made for alpha chains as a stray read, so its size is not meaningful. The V gene is TRBV10-1, the J gene TRBJ2-5; tentatively, D is TRBD1 or TRBD2 (6 bases each). Germline assignment: CDR1 WNHNN and CDR2 SYGVQD (reference sequence). Trimming stripped 4 bases from V and 5 bases from J, with 14 bases between. CDR3 length: 14 residues. In DNA form, the CDR3 reads TGCGCCAGCAGTGGTGGGGGGACACAGGAGACCCAGTACTTC. Protein sequence: CASSGGGTQETQYF.

Many counts were recorded for this clonotype. Found in a library prepared for alpha chains, this beta chain is an off-target read, and its abundance has little meaning. The V call is TRBV18, the J call TRBJ2-7; TRBD1 might be the D (5 bases). Germline V gives CDR1 KGHSH, CDR2 LQKENI. V lost 3 bases and J 3 bases, leaving 15 bases between the germline ends. There are 15 residues in the CDR3. CDR3 nucleotide sequence: TGTGCCAGCTCACCCCCGGACACTTCTTACTACGAGCAGTACTTC. Its translation is CASSPPDTSYYEQYF.

This clonotype was seen many times. This beta chain is an off-target read within a library intended for alpha chains, so its frequency means little. This chain uses TRBV10-3 with TRBJ1-2; 7 bases align to TRBD1. Germline assignment: CDR1 ENHRY and CDR2 SYGVKD. V was clipped by 4 bases and J by 4 bases; unmatched bases: 18. The CDR3 loop spans 18 amino acids. The CDR3 DNA sequence: TGTGCCATCAGTGGGGGCTCTGAAAGGACAGGCGAAATCTATGGCTACACCTTC. Its translation is CAISGGSERTGEIYGYTF.

This clonotype ranks as medium-sized. This beta chain was picked up by a library intended for alpha chains and is off target, so its count carries little meaning. V usage is TRBV11-2 and J usage is TRBJ2-3, with TRBD1 matching 9 bases. In germline, CDR1 is SGHAT, CDR2 FQNNGV. V lost 2 bases and J lost 3; bases outside the gene matches: 3. This CDR3 region has 15 residues. The CDR3 nucleotides read TGTGCCAGCAGCTTACCGACAGGGGGGACAGATACGCAGTATTTT. It translates to CASSLPTGGTDTQYF.

Ten or more counts support this clonotype. This beta chain slipped into a library made for alpha chains as a stray read, so its size is not meaningful. V and J are TRBV11-2 and TRBJ1-6; tentatively, D is TRBD1 (5 bases). Germline V lookup: CDR1 SGHAT, CDR2 FQNNGV. Trimming stripped 3 bases from V and 5 bases from J, with 11 bases between. This CDR3 contains 15 residues. The CDR3 region is CASSLSGGNNSPLHF. The CDR3 DNA follows: TGTGCCAGCAGCTTGTCCGGGGGGAATAATTCACCCCTCCACTTT.